A selection of T cell receptor beta chains follows, all from one sample in a study of cytomegalovirus exposure and HLA in healthy donors. Clones were sequenced by immunoSEQ multiplex PCR, and TCRdb holds only the in-frame ones, with some missing. The sample shows more than 110,000 clones, 80% of them seen only once. The sequencing sample was made of PBMCs. Receptors originate from a man aged 35 to 55 in good health and CMV-seropositive. The CDR3 runs from the conserved cysteine through the conserved F or W. The D gene is left open where the match is weak. Clone size is shown for a subset of rows, as once, few, many or a class of expanded clone.

TRBJ1-2,-,-,TRBV29-1,CSVEEDSDYGYTF,TGCAGCGTTGAAGAGGACTCGGACTATGGCTACACCTTC
TRBJ2-7,-,TRBD1,TRBV29-1,CSVAPGQGSGQYF,TGCAGCGTCGCGCCGGGACAGGGTTCTGGCCAGTACTTC
TRBJ1-4,-,TRBD1,TRBV19,CASTTGQGNEKLFF,TGTGCCAGTACCACGGGACAGGGGAATGAAAAACTGTTTTTT
TRBJ2-7,-,TRBD2,TRBV27,CASSLSGLAGFSYEQYF,TGTGCCAGCAGTTTATCGGGACTAGCGGGGTTTTCTTACGAGCAGTACTTC
TRBJ1-1,-,-,TRBV5-1,CASSGRGTTEAFF,TGCGCCAGCAGCGGCCGGGGGACCACTGAAGCTTTCTTT
TRBJ1-6,-,-,TRBV28,CASSLFPDRSTYNSPLHF,TGTGCCAGCAGTTTATTCCCCGACAGGAGTACCTATAATTCACCCCTCCACTTT
TRBJ1-1,-,TRBD1,TRBV2,CASSITGDTEAFF,TGTGCCAGCAGTATAACAGGGGACACTGAAGCTTTCTTT
TRBJ1-3,-,-,TRBV29-1,CSVKTGEGQGNTIYF,TGCAGCGTCAAGACAGGAGAGGGCCAGGGGAACACCATATATTTT
TRBJ1-5,-,-,TRBV4-2,CASSQSNSNQPQHF,TGTGCCAGCAGCCAATCAAATAGCAATCAGCCCCAGCATTTT
TRBJ1-1,-,TRBD1,TRBV7-8,CASSFGTGGSQLTEAFF,TGTGCCAGCAGCTTCGGGACAGGGGGCTCCCAACTCACTGAAGCTTTCTTT
TRBJ2-3,-,-,TRBV4-3,CASSQNLADTRYF,TGCGCCAGCAGCCAAAACCTAGCAGATACGCGGTATTTT
TRBJ1-6,few,-,TRBV5-1,CASSLLGGGNNSPLHF,TGCGCCAGCAGCTTGTTGGGTGGGGGGAATAATTCCCCCCTCCACTTT
TRBJ1-4,-,-,TRBV9,CASSAQGANEKLFF,TGTGCCAGCAGCGCTCAGGGCGCGAATGAAAAACTGTTTTTT
TRBJ1-6,few,TRBD1,TRBV6-1,CASRSPGQGQSPLHF,TGTGCCAGCAGGTCCCCGGGACAGGGGCAATCACCCCTCCACTTT
TRBJ1-4,few,-,TRBV4-3,CASSQDRGSNEKLFF,TGCGCCAGCAGCCAAGATCGGGGTTCTAATGAAAAACTGTTTTTT
TRBJ2-7,-,TRBD1,TRBV7-8,CASSLLARGLYEQYF,TGTGCCAGCAGCTTGTTAGCCAGGGGGCTCTACGAGCAGTACTTC
TRBJ1-1,-,-,TRBV5-1,CASSWSRQSNTEAFF,TGCGCCAGCAGCTGGTCAAGACAGTCGAACACTGAAGCTTTCTTT
TRBJ1-1,-,-,TRBV12-5,CASGLARQRYEAFF,TGTGCTAGTGGTTTGGCGCGACAGAGGTATGAAGCTTTCTTT
TRBJ2-3,-,TRBD1,TRBV25-1,CASSEGQGDSDTQYF,TGTGCCAGCAGTGAAGGACAGGGGGATTCAGATACGCAGTATTTT
TRBJ1-2,-,-,TRBV6-5,CASSTYRPGGYTF,TGTGCCAGCAGCACCTACAGGCCGGGCGGCTACACCTTC
TRBJ2-7,-,-,TRBV5-1,CASSLAFPRAKYSYEQYF,TGCGCCAGCAGCTTGGCCTTTCCTAGAGCGAAGTACTCCTACGAGCAGTACTTC
TRBJ1-5,-,TRBD1,TRBV29-1,CSVTTGAQDQPQHF,TGCAGCGTTACGACAGGGGCCCAGGATCAGCCCCAGCATTTT
TRBJ2-7,-,-,TRBV21-1,CASSKAPPGLAGLEQYF,TGTGCCAGCAGCAAAGCTCCCCCGGGACTAGCGGGTCTTGAGCAGTACTTC
TRBJ1-5,-,TRBD1,TRBV6-6,CASSLTGDQPQHF,TGTGCCAGCAGTTTGACAGGGGATCAGCCCCAGCATTTT
TRBJ2-7,-,TRBD2,TRBV6-5,CASSYPGLAGEKQYF,TGTGCCAGCAGTTACCCGGGACTAGCGGGAGAGAAGCAGTACTTC
TRBJ2-7,-,TRBD1,TRBV14,CASSPGTGPYEQYF,TGTGCCAGCAGCCCCGGGACAGGGCCCTACGAGCAGTACTTC
TRBJ2-7,-,TRBD1,TRBV6-5,CASIRFRDRAYEQYF,TGTGCCAGCATTAGATTCCGGGACAGGGCCTACGAGCAGTACTTC
TRBJ1-2,once,TRBD1,TRBV28,CASSSTGVYGYTF,TGTGCCAGCAGCTCAACAGGGGTCTATGGCTACACCTTC
TRBJ2-5,-,-,TRBV6-5,CASRTGETQYF,TGTGCCAGCAGGACTGGGGAGACCCAGTACTTC
TRBJ1-5,-,TRBD1,TRBV5-1,CASSLGQGIHQPQHF,TGCGCCAGCAGCTTGGGACAGGGCATCCATCAGCCCCAGCATTTT
TRBJ2-3,-,-,TRBV14,CASSHPAGRTQYF,TGTGCCAGCAGCCACCCCGCGGGCCGTACGCAGTATTTT
TRBJ2-6,-,-,TRBV27,CASSLSAGPNSGANVLTF,TGTGCCAGCAGTTTATCGGCGGGACCGAACTCTGGGGCCAACGTCCTGACTTTC
TRBJ1-2,-,TRBD1,TRBV19,CASSIGQGGYGYTF,TGTGCCAGTAGTATAGGACAGGGAGGCTATGGCTACACCTTC
TRBJ1-1,-,-,TRBV20-1,CSARGGQWAFF,TGCAGTGCTAGGGGCGGGCAATGGGCTTTCTTT
TRBJ2-7,-,-,TRBV2,CASSIRGQTSYEQYF,TGTGCCAGCAGTATCCGAGGACAGACCTCCTACGAGCAGTACTTC
TRBJ1-2,-,-,TRBV12-5,CASGLGTVNTF,TGTGCTAGTGGTTTGGGGACAGTGAACACCTTC
TRBJ1-6,-,-,TRBV2,CASSGQYNSPLHF,TGTGCCAGCAGTGGACAGTATAATTCACCCCTCCACTTT
TRBJ1-1,-,-,TRBV7-9,CASSSRSEPSETEAFF,TGTGCCAGCAGCTCCCGGTCGGAACCCTCGGAGACTGAAGCTTTCTTT
TRBJ2-5,-,TRBD2,TRBV2,CASSFIAGVETQYF,TGTGCCAGCAGTTTTATAGCGGGAGTAGAGACCCAGTACTTC
TRBJ2-7,-,-,TRBV5-1,CASSLGEGGEQYF,TGCGCCAGCAGTTTAGGGGAGGGGGGCGAGCAGTACTTC
TRBJ1-1,few,-,TRBV6-6,CASTLLTEAFF,TGTGCCAGCACCCTCCTTACTGAAGCTTTCTTT
TRBJ1-3,-,-,TRBV11-3,CASSPGSGNTIYF,TGTGCCAGCAGCCCCGGGTCGGGAAACACCATATATTTT
TRBJ2-3,-,-,TRBV6-5,CASTGVASTDTQYF,TGTGCCAGCACCGGGGTAGCGAGCACAGATACGCAGTATTTT
TRBJ2-1,-,TRBD1,TRBV28,CASSLTGRNEQFF,TGTGCCAGCAGTTTGACAGGGCGGAATGAGCAGTTCTTC
TRBJ2-5,-,TRBD2,TRBV5-6,CASSLIGRAGDLQETQYF,TGTGCCAGCAGCCTCATTGGTCGAGCGGGAGACCTCCAAGAGACCCAGTACTTC